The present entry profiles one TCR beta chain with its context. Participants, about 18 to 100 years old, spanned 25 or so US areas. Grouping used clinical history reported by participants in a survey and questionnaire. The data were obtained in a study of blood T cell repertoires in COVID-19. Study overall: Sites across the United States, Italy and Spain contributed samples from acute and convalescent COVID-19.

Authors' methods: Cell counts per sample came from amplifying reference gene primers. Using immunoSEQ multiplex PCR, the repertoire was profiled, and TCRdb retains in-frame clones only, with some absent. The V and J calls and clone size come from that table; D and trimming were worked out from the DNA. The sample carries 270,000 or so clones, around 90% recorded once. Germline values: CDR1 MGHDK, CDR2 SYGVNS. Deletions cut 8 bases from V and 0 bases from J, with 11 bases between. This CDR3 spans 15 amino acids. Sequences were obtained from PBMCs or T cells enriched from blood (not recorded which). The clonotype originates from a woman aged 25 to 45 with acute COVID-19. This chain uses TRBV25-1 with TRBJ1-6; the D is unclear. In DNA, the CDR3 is TGTGCCAGCCAACGGGAAAGCTCCTATAATTCACCCCTCCACTTT. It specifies CASQRESSYNSPLHF.